The clone carrying this T cell receptor (beta chain) was detected a few times. Its antigen remains unidentified. The data were taken from a study of identical twins. Overall study results and limits: Insertion counts were lower in abundant cord blood beta clonotypes, a trend that memory repertoires did not show.

Everyone who gave samples was a healthy Caucasian. A universal primer binding site was introduced by template switching. The final cDNA contained unique molecular identifiers. In TCRdb, the 5' RACE reads were re-called with MiXCR into one record per CDR3 protein. This sample carries approximately 700,000 distinct CDR3 sequences, 5.5% to 6.5% of them seen once, and the ten largest clones take roughly 1.6%. V lost 6 bases, J lost 5 bases, and 8 bases stayed unmatched. The CDR3 is 17 amino acids. From germline, CDR1 is MRHNA and CDR2 SNTAGT. Sequencing used naive T cells sorted from blood. This chain connects TRBV6-4 to TRBJ2-2; 14 bases line up with TRBD2. This sequence originates from a young man in good health. The CDR3 spells CASSQTSGRATTGELFF. The CDR3 region has the DNA TGTGCCAGCAGCCAGACTAGCGGGAGGGCCACGACCGGGGAGCTGTTTTTT.